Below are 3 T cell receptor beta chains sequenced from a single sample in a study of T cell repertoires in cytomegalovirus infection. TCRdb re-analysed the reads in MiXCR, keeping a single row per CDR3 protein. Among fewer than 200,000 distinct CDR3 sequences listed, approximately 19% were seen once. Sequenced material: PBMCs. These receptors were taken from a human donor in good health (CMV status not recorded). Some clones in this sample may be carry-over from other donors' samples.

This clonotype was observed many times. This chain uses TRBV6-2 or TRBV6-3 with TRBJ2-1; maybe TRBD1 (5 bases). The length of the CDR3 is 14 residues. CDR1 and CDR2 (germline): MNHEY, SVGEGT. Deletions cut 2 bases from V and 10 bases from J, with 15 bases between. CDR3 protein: CASSYGALKWEQFF. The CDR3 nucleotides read TGTGCCAGCAGTTACGGGGCTCTCAAGTGGGAGCAGTTCTTC.

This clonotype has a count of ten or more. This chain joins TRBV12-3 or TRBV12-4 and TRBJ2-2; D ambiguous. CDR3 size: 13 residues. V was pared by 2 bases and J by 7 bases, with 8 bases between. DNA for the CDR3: TGTGCCAGCAGTTTAACTGCGAACGGGGAGCTGTTTTTT. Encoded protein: CASSLTANGELFF.

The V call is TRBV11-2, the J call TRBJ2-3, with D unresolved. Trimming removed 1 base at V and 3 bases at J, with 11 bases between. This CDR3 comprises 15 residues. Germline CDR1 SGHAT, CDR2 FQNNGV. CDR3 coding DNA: TGTGCCAGCAGCTTAGTGAACAGTTTTACAGATACGCAGTATTTT. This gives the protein CASSLVNSFTDTQYF.